This TCR beta chain was identified during a study of T cell responses to AZD1222 COVID-19 vaccine. The CDR3 covers 16 residues. Germline V gene sequence: CDR1 SGHAT, CDR2 FQNNGV. Trimming took off 5 bases at V and 5 bases at J, with 18 bases between the two ends. Sequenced by immunoSEQ multiplex PCR; TCRdb stores in-frame clones only, minus some. Found here are fewer than 180,000 clones, 85% to 95% of them singletons; the top ten hold around 1.3%. This TCR derives from an adult in good health. V gene TRBV11-2 combines with J gene TRBJ2-2, with D uncertain. The sample in question was peripheral blood, obtained on day 0 of AZD1222 vaccination. The chain's CDR3 is CASSNAPAGPTGELFF. In DNA form, the CDR3 reads TGTGCCAGCAGCAATGCGCCGGCCGGGCCAACCGGGGAGCTGTTTTTT.